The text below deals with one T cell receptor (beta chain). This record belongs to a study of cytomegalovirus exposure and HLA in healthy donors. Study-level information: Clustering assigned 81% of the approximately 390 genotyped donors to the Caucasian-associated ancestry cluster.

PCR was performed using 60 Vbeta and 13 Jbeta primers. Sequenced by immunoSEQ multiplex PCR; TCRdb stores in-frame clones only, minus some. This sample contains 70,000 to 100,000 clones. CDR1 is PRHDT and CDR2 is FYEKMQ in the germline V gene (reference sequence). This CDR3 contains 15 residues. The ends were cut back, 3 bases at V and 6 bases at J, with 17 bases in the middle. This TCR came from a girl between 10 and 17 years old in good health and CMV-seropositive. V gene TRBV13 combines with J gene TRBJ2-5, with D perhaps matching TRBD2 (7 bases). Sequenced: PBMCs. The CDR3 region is CASSFGGGLLKTQYF. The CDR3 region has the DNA TGTGCCAGCAGCTTTGGGGGGGGGCTATTGAAGACCCAGTACTTC.